Each of the 22 T cell receptor beta chains below was sequenced from the same sample in a study of CD8+ T cells in alopecia areata. As the sequencing template, cDNA was produced by extracting RNA and reverse transcribing it. Produced via immunoSEQ multiplex PCR; TCRdb's table is partial and in-frame only. The profile covers 270,000 or so clones, none occurring a single time. On the basis of CD4, CD8alpha, NKG2D, NKG2ACE and other markers, pooled cutaneous lymph node cells were sorted. Specimen: CD4+ T cells sorted from a lymph node. The receptors derive from a C3H/HeJ mouse with alopecia areata. MHC haplotype: H2-k.

In the case of this clone: Gene names are mouse gene names. From the germline J gene comes the end of the CDR3, since the read stops 4 residues before it. The V and J genes are TRBV1 and TRBJ2-1; D possibly corresponds to TRBD1 (5 bases). This CDR3 contains 13 residues. Germline V gene sequence: CDR1 NSQYPW, CDR2 LRSPGD (reference sequence). Partial CDR3 DNA: TGCACCTGCAGTGCAGGCGACAGAGCT. This encodes CTCSAGDRA. The whole CDR3 protein is CTCSAGDRAEQFF.

Details on this clone: A read error may be the cause here, since a much bigger clone is one base away. The germline and genes are mouse ones. Coverage ceases 4 residues before the CDR3 finishes, and the germline J gene fills in the end. Other DNA sequences of this sample code for an identical CDR3. The chain couples TRBV13-1 to TRBJ2-5, with D perhaps matching TRBD1 (5 bases). CDR1 and CDR2 (germline): NSHNY, SYGAGN. The V end was cut by 3 bases, the J end by 3 bases, with 8 bases between. The CDR3 totals 13 residues. CDR3 sequence reads: CASSGQKQDTQYF. The sequenced CDR3 bases are TGTGCCAGCAGTGGACAGAAACAAGAC.

As to this clone: Here the gene names and germline are mouse. The read falls 3 residues short of the CDR3 end, and the missing part is taken from the germline J gene. The V gene is TRBV13-2, the J gene TRBJ1-6; 7 bases map to TRBD1. TRBJ1-6 is recorded as an ORF, its role being uncertain. The CDR3 sequence is 15 residues long. CDR1 is NNHNN, CDR2 SYGAGS, per germline (reference sequence). Trimming took 0 bases from V and 5 from J; bases not matched to a gene: 2. The CDR3 loop reads CASGDVGTDNSPLYF. Incomplete CDR3 DNA: TGTGCCAGCGGTGATGTCGGGACAGATAATTCGCCC.

There are a few counts of this clone. Gene names are mouse gene names. The CDR3 goes on 4 residues after the read ends, and that part is filled in from the germline J gene. The sample has other DNA sequences that encode this CDR3 too. The chain couples TRBV5 to TRBJ1-2; D not resolved. Trimming took off 2 bases at V and 2 bases at J, with 6 bases between the two ends. CDR1 and CDR2 from the germline V gene are LGHNA and YNLKQL (reference sequence). This CDR3 is built from 13 residues. The CDR3 reads CASSQHPNSDYTF. The covered CDR3 bases are TGTGCCAGCAGCCAACACCCGAACTCC.

As regards this clone: The genes are named according to mouse. The read ends 4 residues before the CDR3 terminus; that terminus is restored from the germline J gene. The J gene is TRBJ2-2, the V gene TRBV13-2; 8 bases match TRBD2. There are 16 residues in the CDR3. Losses at the gene ends were 0 bases for V and 3 bases for J; bases not matched to a gene: 4. The germline V gene has CDR1 NNHNN and CDR2 SYGAGS (reference sequence). Incomplete CDR3 DNA: TGTGCCAGCGGTGATGCTGGGGGGACGGACACCGGG. This sequence encodes CASGDAGGTDTG. The whole CDR3 protein reads CASGDAGGTDTGQLYF.

Remarks on this clone: The genes are named according to mouse. The read ends 3 residues early relative to the CDR3; the germline J gene fills the gap. The J gene is TRBJ1-6, the V gene TRBV13-3; 8 bases are a match to TRBD1. TRBJ1-6 is an ORF, and what it does is uncertain. The V and J ends lost 4 bases and 5 bases, in that order; junction bases with no gene match: 5. The CDR3 is made up of 15 amino acids. Germline loops: CDR1 NNHDY, CDR2 SYVADS. CDR3 DNA, as far as it was read: TGTGCCAGCAGTCGGCGGACAGGGAATAATTCGCCC. Its protein product is CASSRRTGNNSP. In full, the CDR3 reads CASSRRTGNNSPLYF.

This clone has more than one count but fewer than ten. The listed genes are named as in mouse. CDR3 sequence: CTCSADHWGRDTQYF. The covered CDR3 bases are TGCACCTGCAGTGCAGATCACTGGGGGAGAGAC. The chain joins TRBV1 to TRBJ2-5; 8 bases align to TRBD2. The CDR3 end is not reached by the read, which stops 4 residues before it; the germline J gene fills it in. The CDR3 runs to 15 residues. Germline CDR1 and CDR2: NSQYPW and LRSPGD (reference sequence). The full variable domain, in which reference TRBV1 and TRBJ2-5 provide the parts outside the CDR3, is VTLLEQNPRWRLVPRGQAVNLRCILKNSQYPWMSWYQQDLQKQLQWLFTLRSPGDKEVKSLPGADYLATRVTDTELRLQVANMSQGRTLYCTCSADHWGRDTQYFGPGTRLLVL.

Notes on this clone: Mouse gene names and germline throughout. Read coverage stops 4 residues before the CDR3 terminus; the germline J gene supplies the remainder. The sample has other DNA sequences that encode this CDR3 too. J is TRBJ2-5 and V is TRBV1; D is perhaps TRBD1 (8 bases). Germline V gene lookup returns CDR1 NSQYPW and CDR2 LRSPGD (reference sequence). There are 13 residues in the CDR3. The chain's CDR3 is CTCSTGGEDTQYF. The sequenced part of the CDR3 DNA is TGCACCTGCAGCACAGGGGGGGAAGAC.

Turning to this clone: Gene labels here are mouse ones. The CDR3 end is not reached by the read, which stops 4 residues before it; the germline J gene fills it in. The sample holds other DNA sequences that translate to the same CDR3. The rearrangement joins TRBV19 to TRBJ2-7; tentatively, D is TRBD1 (5 bases). Trimming took off 5 bases at V and 0 bases at J, with 9 bases between the two ends. The CDR3 consists of 13 residues. Germline lookup yields CDR1 FNHDT and CDR2 SITEND (reference sequence). The CDR3 sequence: CASRDRSSYEQYF. CDR3 DNA, as far as it was read: TGTGCCAGCAGAGACAGAAGCTCCTAT.

For this clone: The genes are named according to mouse. The read halts 4 residues ahead of the CDR3 end, with the missing end drawn from the germline J gene. The J gene is TRBJ2-2, the V gene TRBV31; TRBD1 matches 8 bases. Germline CDR1 reads GKSSPN; CDR2 reads SITVG. The CDR3 is 13 residues long. Trimming removed 3 bases from V and 6 bases from J; junction bases left unmatched: 3. CDR3 sequence: CAWRGQASGQLYF. The CDR3 bases that were read are TGTGCCTGGAGGGGACAGGCGTCCGGG. Full variable domain (remainder filled in from reference TRBV31 and TRBJ2-2): AQTIHQWPVAEIKAVGSPLSLGCTIKGKSSPNLYWYWQATGGTLQQLFYSITVGQVESVVQLNLSASRPKDDQFILSTEKLLLSHSGFYLCAWRGQASGQLYFGEGSKLTVL.

This clone was recorded a few times. Genes here carry mouse names. From the germline J gene comes the end of the CDR3, since the read stops 4 residues before it. The same CDR3 also results from other DNA sequences found in this sample. The chain carries TRBV1 and TRBJ1-1; no clear D gene. Germline-derived CDR1 and CDR2 are NSQYPW and LRSPGD (reference sequence). V was cut by 3 bases and J by 0 bases, with 8 bases left in between. The CDR3 consists of 14 residues. The covered CDR3 bases are TGCACCTGCAGTGCGTCCGGACAGAACACA. It yields the protein CTCSASGQNT. The full CDR3 protein reads CTCSASGQNTEVFF.

With regard to this clone: Gene labels here are mouse ones. The CDR3 extends 4 residues past the end of the read, so its final part is completed from the germline J gene. J is TRBJ1-2 and V is TRBV12-1, with D perhaps TRBD1 (5 bases). The CDR3 is 15 residues long. V was clipped by 0 bases and J by 1 base, with 11 bases between them. In germline, CDR1 is SGHSN, CDR2 HYEKVE. The CDR3 DNA, read in part, is TGTGCCAGCTCTCTCTCGGGGGGGGGAAACTCC. This codes for CASSLSGGGNS. The complete CDR3 sequence is CASSLSGGGNSDYTF.

This clone has a handful of counts. Gene names are mouse gene names. The read terminates 4 residues before the CDR3 end, so the remaining end is supplied by the germline J gene. The sample carries other DNA sequences with the same CDR3. The V and J genes are TRBV13-1 and TRBJ2-1; TRBD1 might be the D (6 bases). Trimming removed 2 bases from V and 5 bases from J, with 8 bases in between. The CDR3 extends over 13 amino acids. Germline V gene data show CDR1 as NSHNY and CDR2 as SYGAGN. The CDR3 loop reads CASSDRGDAEQFF. Incomplete CDR3 DNA: TGTGCCAGCAGTGACAGGGGAGATGCT.

The table lists this clone with a few counts. Gene names and germline match the mouse. The read is 4 residues too short to cover the CDR3 end, so that end is filled in from the germline J gene. Other DNA sequences in the sample encode the same CDR3. V and J are TRBV1 and TRBJ2-2; the match to TRBD2 covers 8 bases. This CDR3 comprises 15 residues. The germline gives CDR1 NSQYPW, CDR2 LRSPGD (reference sequence). The V and J ends lost 6 bases and 0 bases, in that order; junction bases with no gene match: 3. Incomplete CDR3 DNA: TGCACCTGCAGAACTGGGGGAACAAACACCGGG. Encoded protein: CTCRTGGTNTG. The full CDR3 protein reads CTCRTGGTNTGQLYF.

This clone has at least ten counts. Gene names are the mouse ones. Coverage ceases 4 residues before the CDR3 finishes, and the germline J gene fills in the end. Other DNA sequences within the sample encode an identical CDR3. V gene TRBV1 combines with J gene TRBJ2-5; 7 bases align to TRBD1. Losses at the gene ends were 2 bases for V and 3 bases for J; bases not matched to a gene: 2. The CDR3 length is 14 residues. Per the germline V gene, CDR1 is NSQYPW and CDR2 is LRSPGD (reference sequence). CDR3 sequence reads: CTCSAQGQQDTQYF. The CDR3 bases that were read are TGCACCTGCAGTGCACAGGGACAGCAAGAC.

This clone was counted a few times. Gene names denote mouse genes. The read comes to an end 4 residues before the CDR3 does, leaving the germline J gene to fill in the end. The rearrangement joins TRBV19 to TRBJ1-1; 8 nucleotides agree with TRBD1. Per the germline V gene, CDR1 is FNHDT and CDR2 is SITEND (reference sequence). The CDR3 has 15 residues. The trim removed 2 bases at V and 4 bases at J, leaving 7 bases unmatched. The CDR3 here is CASSMAGGAGTEVFF. CDR3 DNA, as far as it was read: TGTGCCAGCAGTATGGCAGGGGGCGCCGGCACA.

This clone was seen only a few times. The genes and germline here are from mouse. Read data end 3 residues before the CDR3 end; the end is taken from the germline J gene. V is TRBV19 and J is TRBJ1-6; the match to TRBD1 covers 9 bases. TRBJ1-6 falls under the ORF class, with uncertain function. Germline CDR1 is FNHDT and CDR2 is SITEND (reference sequence). Germline trimming cut 4 bases from V and 2 bases from J; bases unmatched to any gene: 1. The CDR3 has 15 residues. CDR3 DNA, as far as it was read: TGTGCCAGCAGTCGGACAGGGGCCTATAATTCGCCC. Amino acid sequence: CASSRTGAYNSP. The CDR3, in full, reads CASSRTGAYNSPLYF.

Of note for this clone: Genes and germline are mouse. The missing CDR3 end, 4 residues past where the read stops, is filled in from the germline J gene. Other DNA variants within this sample encode the same CDR3. The V and J genes are TRBV5 and TRBJ2-5; D may be TRBD2 (6 bases). Trimming pared 3 bases from V and 1 base from J, leaving 8 bases between. Looked up from germline, CDR1 is LGHNA and CDR2 is YNLKQL (reference sequence). The CDR3 has 14 residues. The CDR3 reads CASSQGGDQDTQYF. The part of the CDR3 DNA that was read is TGTGCCAGCAGCCAGGGGGGAGACCAAGAC.

A remark on this clone: Germline and genes: mouse. The read ends 4 residues shy of where the CDR3 ends; the end is completed using the germline J gene. V usage is TRBV5 and J usage is TRBJ2-7; 10 positions match TRBD1. The CDR3 length is 13 residues. Germline CDR1 and CDR2: LGHNA and YNLKQL (reference sequence). The CDR3 sequence is CASSPGQGNEQYF. The sequenced part of the CDR3 DNA is TGTGCCAGCAGCCCGGGACAGGGGAAT.

Note on this clone: All gene names here are mouse names. The sequenced fragment ends 4 residues before the CDR3 boundary, so the rest is inferred from the germline J gene. The V gene is TRBV1, the J gene TRBJ2-7; 14 bases fit TRBD2. Germline V gene lookup returns CDR1 NSQYPW and CDR2 LRSPGD (reference sequence). The CDR3 spans 16 residues. Incomplete CDR3 DNA: TGCACCTGCAGTGCCGGGACTGGGGGGGCGCTATAT. Translation: CTCSAGTGGALY. The entire CDR3 sequence reads CTCSAGTGGALYEQYF.

This clone was observed a handful of times. All gene names here are mouse names. The read stops 4 residues short of the end of the CDR3; the missing end is completed from the germline J gene. The rearrangement joins TRBV17 to TRBJ2-1; 13 positions agree with TRBD2. Germline CDR1 reads MNHDT; CDR2 reads YYDKIL. The CDR3 consists of 18 residues. The ends lost 0 bases at V and 1 base at J; junction bases unmatched: 3. CDR3 protein: CASSRDLGLGGNYAEQFF. Incomplete CDR3 DNA: TGTGCTAGCAGTAGAGATCTGGGACTGGGGGGGAACTATGCT.

Notes on this clone: Genes and germline are mouse. The read is 4 residues too short to cover the CDR3 end, so that end is filled in from the germline J gene. V is TRBV31 and J is TRBJ2-3; TRBD2 matches 7 bases. Trimming took 3 bases from V and 0 from J; bases not matched to a gene: 6. The germline gives CDR1 GKSSPN, CDR2 SITVG. The CDR3 length is 15 residues. Here the CDR3 reads CAWSAGLSSAETLYF. CDR3 DNA, as far as it was read: TGTGCCTGGAGCGCGGGACTGTCTAGTGCAGAA.